This TCR beta chain was recovered during a study of blood T cells in healthy people across ages. Study-wide results and limits: PBMCs were not sorted, which prevented a conclusive comparison of naive versus antigen-experienced cells. Naive T cell percentage strongly correlated with TCR beta diversity. Because donor CMV status was unknown, expanded clonotype changes were possibly confounded.

A note on this clonotype: Its antigen is not identified.

The germline V and J ends were trimmed by 0 bases and 0 bases, with 4 bases remaining between them. CDR3 length: 14 amino acids. Looked up from germline, CDR1 is SGHKS and CDR2 is YYEKEE (reference sequence). The authors ran a second PCR of 7 to 11 cycles using a sample-barcoded 5' primer and a J-beta primer mix. Every cDNA molecule bore a tag from a template-switch adaptor containing 12 random nucleotides. From the 5' RACE reads, TCRdb called clonotypes with MiXCR, one entry per CDR3 protein. The data contain some 1.5 million distinct CDR3 sequences, less than 45% of them seen just once; the ten biggest clones take up 4%.

What was sequenced was blood. The sequence was obtained from a woman aged 18-29 years in good health. The chain links TRBV5-5 to TRBJ1-5; D is unresolved. The CDR3 here is CASSLEYSNQPQHF. The CDR3 coding sequence is TGTGCCAGCAGCTTGGAGTATAGCAATCAGCCCCAGCATTTT.